This T cell receptor beta chain was identified in a study of blood T cell repertoires in COVID-19. On the study more broadly: Spain, Italy and the United States supplied samples that represented acute and convalescent COVID-19. PBMCs, B-cell-depleted T cells, or T cells were the source of the cDNA or gDNA that made up the material.

Germline values: CDR1 SEHNR, CDR2 FQNEAQ (reference sequence). V was trimmed by 1 base and J by 4 bases, leaving 13 bases between them. The CDR3 sequence is 15 residues long. Study processing details: Nucleated cell number was recorded as an estimate derived from reference gene primer amplification. Using immunoSEQ multiplex PCR, the repertoire was profiled, and TCRdb retains in-frame clones only, with some absent. V and J calls and clone size are given by that table; D and trimming were obtained from the DNA. Here the sample spans almost 95,000 clones, 72% being singletons. This clonotype was obtained from a woman aged 60-75 years in a cohort sampled during active or convalescent COVID-19. The sequenced material came from peripheral blood. The gene calls are TRBV7-9 and TRBJ1-2; D gene uncertain. The CDR3 DNA reads as TGTGCCAGCAGCTTAGTGGGCTGGGAGCTCTATGGCTACACCTTC. Translating it yields CASSLVGWELYGYTF.